This section outlines one T cell receptor beta chain sequence together with its context. Repertoires were generated with immunoSEQ multiplex PCR, while TCRdb's copy carries only in-frame clones and drops some. The repertoire holds some 340,000 clones, over 70% seen once, with just under 3% in the top ten. V lost 0 bases to trimming and J lost 9 bases, with 13 bases between them. CDR3 length equals 15 residues. CDR1 is SGDLS and CDR2 is YYNGEE in the germline V gene. The sample originates from a study of blood T cell repertoires in COVID-19. The origin of this receptor is a man younger than 45 with active or convalescent COVID-19. Sequencing was carried out using peripheral blood. J is TRBJ1-6 and V is TRBV9; D possibly corresponds to TRBD1 (5 bases). Here the CDR3 reads CASSVVEGWGSPLHF. Here the CDR3 DNA reads TGTGCCAGCAGCGTAGTGGAGGGGTGGGGTTCACCCCTCCACTTT.